Given below is one TCR beta chain in context. Its target is unknown. These data belong to a study of Ad26.COV2.S vaccination and SARS-CoV-2 variants. Clones were sequenced by immunoSEQ multiplex PCR, and TCRdb holds only the in-frame ones, with some missing. Here the sample spans about 350,000 clones, 80% to 90% being singletons. Findings of the study overall: Spike-specific responses of CD8+ and CD4+ T cells were reported to display substantial breadth after vaccination.

Described treatment: around 19 received Ad26.COV2.S at low or high dose, single or two shots; roughly five received placebo; per-sample allocation not given. Collection of the samples took place on day 63 after the first injection of vaccine or placebo. Trimming left V 1 base short and J 7 bases short, with 8 bases between. The CDR3 has 13 residues. Looked up from germline, CDR1 is SEHNR and CDR2 is FQNEAQ (reference sequence). The sample in question was peripheral blood, obtained in a trial of Ad26.COV2.S vaccine versus placebo. This receptor was obtained from a person between 18 and 65 years old who received the Ad26.COV2.S COVID-19 vaccine or a placebo. The rearrangement links TRBV7-9 to TRBJ2-1; D uncertain. The CDR3 protein is CASSLGLGNEQFF. CDR3 sequence (DNA): TGTGCCAGCAGCTTAGGTTTAGGGAATGAGCAGTTCTTC.